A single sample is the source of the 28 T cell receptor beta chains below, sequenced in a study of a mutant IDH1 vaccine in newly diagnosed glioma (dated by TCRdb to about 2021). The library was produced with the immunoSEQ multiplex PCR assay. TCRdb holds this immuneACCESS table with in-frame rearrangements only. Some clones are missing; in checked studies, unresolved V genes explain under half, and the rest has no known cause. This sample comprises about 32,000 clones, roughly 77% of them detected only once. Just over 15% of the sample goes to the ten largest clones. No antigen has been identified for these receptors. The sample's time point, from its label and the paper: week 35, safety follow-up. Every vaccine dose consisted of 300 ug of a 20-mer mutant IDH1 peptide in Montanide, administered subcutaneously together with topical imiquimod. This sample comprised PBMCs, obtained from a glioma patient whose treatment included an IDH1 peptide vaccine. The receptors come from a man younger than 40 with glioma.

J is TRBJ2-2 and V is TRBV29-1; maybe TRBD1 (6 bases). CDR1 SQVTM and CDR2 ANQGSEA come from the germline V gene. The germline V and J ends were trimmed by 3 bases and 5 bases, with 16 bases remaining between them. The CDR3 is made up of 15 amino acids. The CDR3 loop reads CSVDITGMETGELFF. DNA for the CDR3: TGCAGCGTTGACATAACAGGGATGGAGACCGGGGAGCTGTTTTTT.

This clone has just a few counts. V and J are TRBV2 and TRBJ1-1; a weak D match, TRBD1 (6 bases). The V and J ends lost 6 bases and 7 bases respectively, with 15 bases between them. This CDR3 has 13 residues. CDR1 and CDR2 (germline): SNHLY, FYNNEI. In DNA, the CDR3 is TGTGCCAGCAGATTGGGGCTAGGGGGTGAAGCTTTCTTT. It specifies CASRLGLGGEAFF. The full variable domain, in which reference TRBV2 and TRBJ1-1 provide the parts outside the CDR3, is EPEVTQTPSHQVTQMGQEVILRCVPISNHLYFYWYRQILGQKVEFLVSFYNNEISEKSEIFDDQFSVERPDGSNFTLKIRSTKLEDSAMYFCASRLGLGGEAFFGQGTRLTVV.

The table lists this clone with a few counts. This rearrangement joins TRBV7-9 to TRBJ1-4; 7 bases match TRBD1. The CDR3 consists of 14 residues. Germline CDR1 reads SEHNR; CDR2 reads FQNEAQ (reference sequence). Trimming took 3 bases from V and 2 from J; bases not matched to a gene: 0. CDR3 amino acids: CASSLTGTNEKLFF. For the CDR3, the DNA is TGTGCCAGCAGCTTGACAGGGACTAATGAAAAACTGTTTTTT.

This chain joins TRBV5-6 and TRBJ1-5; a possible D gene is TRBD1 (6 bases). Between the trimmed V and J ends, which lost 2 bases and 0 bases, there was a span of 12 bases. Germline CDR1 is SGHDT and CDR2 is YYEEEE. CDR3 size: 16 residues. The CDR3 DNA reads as TGTGCCAGCAGCTTACGAGGGGGTTATAGCAATCAGCCCCAGCATTTT. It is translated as CASSLRGGYSNQPQHF.

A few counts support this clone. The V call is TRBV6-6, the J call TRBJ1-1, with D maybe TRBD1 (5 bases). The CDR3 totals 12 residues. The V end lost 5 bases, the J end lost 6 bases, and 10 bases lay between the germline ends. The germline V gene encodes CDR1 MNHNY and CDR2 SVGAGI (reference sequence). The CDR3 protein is CASSQPGAEAFF. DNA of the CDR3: TGTGCCAGCAGTCAGCCGGGGGCTGAAGCTTTCTTT.

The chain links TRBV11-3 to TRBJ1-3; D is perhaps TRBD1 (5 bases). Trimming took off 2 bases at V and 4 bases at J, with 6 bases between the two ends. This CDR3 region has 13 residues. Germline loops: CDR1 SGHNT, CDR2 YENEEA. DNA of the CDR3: TGTGCCAGCAGCTTACGGGACGGAAACACCATATATTTT. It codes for CASSLRDGNTIYF.

The CDR3 is CASSLVGQLYNEQFF. The CDR3 DNA is TGCGCCAGCAGCTTGGTGGGACAGCTCTACAATGAGCAGTTCTTC. The chain joins TRBV5-1 to TRBJ2-1; TRBD1 matches at 7 bases. The CDR3 contains 15 residues. J lost 3 bases, V lost 0 bases, and 3 bases had no gene match. Germline V lookup: CDR1 SGHRS, CDR2 YFSETQ.

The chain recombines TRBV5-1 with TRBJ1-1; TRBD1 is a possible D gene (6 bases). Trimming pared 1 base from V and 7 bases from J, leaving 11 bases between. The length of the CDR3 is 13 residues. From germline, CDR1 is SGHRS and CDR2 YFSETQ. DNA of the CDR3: TGCGCCAGCAGCTTGCCCACAGGGCTTGAAGCTTTCTTT. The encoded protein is CASSLPTGLEAFF.

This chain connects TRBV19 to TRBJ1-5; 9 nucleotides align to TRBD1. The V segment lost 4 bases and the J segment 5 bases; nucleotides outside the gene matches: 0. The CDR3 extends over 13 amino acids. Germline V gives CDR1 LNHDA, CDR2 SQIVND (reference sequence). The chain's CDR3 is CASSRQGDQPQHF. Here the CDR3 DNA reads TGTGCCAGTAGTAGACAGGGGGATCAGCCCCAGCATTTT.

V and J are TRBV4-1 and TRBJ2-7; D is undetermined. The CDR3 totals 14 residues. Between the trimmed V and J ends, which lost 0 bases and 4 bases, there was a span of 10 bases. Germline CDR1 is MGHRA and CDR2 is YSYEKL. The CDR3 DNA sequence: TGCGCCAGCAGCCAAGAAAAGGGAAATTACGAGCAGTACTTC. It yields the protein CASSQEKGNYEQYF.

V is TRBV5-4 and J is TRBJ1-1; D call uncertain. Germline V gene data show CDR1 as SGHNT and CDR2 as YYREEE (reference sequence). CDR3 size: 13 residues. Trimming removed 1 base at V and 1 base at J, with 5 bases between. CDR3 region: CASSLMGNTEAFF. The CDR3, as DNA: TGTGCCAGCAGCTTGATGGGGAACACTGAAGCTTTCTTT.

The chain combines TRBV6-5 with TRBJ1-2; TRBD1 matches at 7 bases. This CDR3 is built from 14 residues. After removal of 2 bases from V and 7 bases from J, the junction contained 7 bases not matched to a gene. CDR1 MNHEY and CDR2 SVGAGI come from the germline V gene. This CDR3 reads CASSYIPGGSGYTF. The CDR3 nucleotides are TGTGCCAGCAGTTACATCCCAGGGGGGAGTGGCTACACCTTC.

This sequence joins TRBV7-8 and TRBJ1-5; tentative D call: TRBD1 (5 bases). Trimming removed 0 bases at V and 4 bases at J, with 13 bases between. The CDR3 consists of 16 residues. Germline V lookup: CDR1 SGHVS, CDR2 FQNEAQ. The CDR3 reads CASSLAGERFNQPQHF. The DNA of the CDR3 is TGTGCCAGCAGCTTAGCAGGGGAACGTTTTAATCAGCCCCAGCATTTT.

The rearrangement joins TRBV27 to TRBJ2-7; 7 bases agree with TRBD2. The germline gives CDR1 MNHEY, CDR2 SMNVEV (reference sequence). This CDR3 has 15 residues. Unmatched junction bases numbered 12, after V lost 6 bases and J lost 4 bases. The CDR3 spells CASSLEGRESYEQYF. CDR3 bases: TGTGCCAGCAGCCTCGAAGGGCGGGAGTCGTACGAGCAGTACTTC.

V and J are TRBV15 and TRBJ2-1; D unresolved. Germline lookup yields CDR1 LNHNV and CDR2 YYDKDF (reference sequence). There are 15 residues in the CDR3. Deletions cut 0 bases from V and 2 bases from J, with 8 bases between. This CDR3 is CATSRDAIPYNEQFF. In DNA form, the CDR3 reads TGTGCCACCAGCAGAGACGCCATTCCCTACAATGAGCAGTTCTTC.

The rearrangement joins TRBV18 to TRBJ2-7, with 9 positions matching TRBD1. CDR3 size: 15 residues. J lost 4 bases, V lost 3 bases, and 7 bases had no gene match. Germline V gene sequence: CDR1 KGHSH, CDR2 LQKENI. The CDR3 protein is CASSPSSDRGYEQYF. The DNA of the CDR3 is TGTGCCAGCTCACCGTCCTCGGACAGGGGTTACGAGCAGTACTTC.

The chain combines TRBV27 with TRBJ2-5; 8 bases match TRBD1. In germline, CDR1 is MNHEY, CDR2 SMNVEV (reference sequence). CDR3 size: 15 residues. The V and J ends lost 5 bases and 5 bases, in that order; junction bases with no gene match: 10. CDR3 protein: CASSPRTGMIETQYF. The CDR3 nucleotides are TGTGCCAGCAGTCCTCGGACAGGGATGATTGAGACCCAGTACTTC.

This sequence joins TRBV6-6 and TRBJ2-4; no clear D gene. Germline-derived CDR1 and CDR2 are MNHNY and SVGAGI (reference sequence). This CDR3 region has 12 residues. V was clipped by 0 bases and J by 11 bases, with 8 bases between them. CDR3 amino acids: CASSYSSGVQYF. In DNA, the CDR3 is TGTGCCAGCAGTTACTCGTCGGGCGTTCAGTACTTC.

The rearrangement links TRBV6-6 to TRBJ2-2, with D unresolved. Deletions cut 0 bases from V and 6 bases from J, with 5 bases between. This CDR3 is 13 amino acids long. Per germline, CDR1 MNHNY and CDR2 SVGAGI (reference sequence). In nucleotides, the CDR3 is TGTGCCAGCAGTTACTCGTTCCCCGGGGAGCTGTTTTTT. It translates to CASSYSFPGELFF.

The CDR3 coding sequence is TGTGCCAGCAGTCCCCTGCTAGCCCACAATGAGCAGTTCTTC. Its translation is CASSPLLAHNEQFF. The chain links TRBV27 to TRBJ2-1; D perhaps matches TRBD2 (5 bases). CDR1 is MNHEY, CDR2 SMNVEV, per germline (reference sequence). Trimming took 5 bases from V and 5 from J, leaving 13 bases between them. This CDR3 has 14 residues.

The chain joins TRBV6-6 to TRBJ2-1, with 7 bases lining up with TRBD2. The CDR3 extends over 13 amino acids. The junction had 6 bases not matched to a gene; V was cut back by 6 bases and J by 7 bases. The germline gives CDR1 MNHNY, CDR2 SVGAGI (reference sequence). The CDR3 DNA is TGTGCCAGCAGACGGGACTACCCAAATGAGCAGTTCTTC. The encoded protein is CASRRDYPNEQFF.

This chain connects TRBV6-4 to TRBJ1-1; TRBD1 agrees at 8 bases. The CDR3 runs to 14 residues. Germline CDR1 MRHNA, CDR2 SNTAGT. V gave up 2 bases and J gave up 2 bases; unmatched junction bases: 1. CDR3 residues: CASSDTGGNTEAFF. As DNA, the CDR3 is TGTGCCAGCAGTGACACAGGGGGTAACACTGAAGCTTTCTTT.

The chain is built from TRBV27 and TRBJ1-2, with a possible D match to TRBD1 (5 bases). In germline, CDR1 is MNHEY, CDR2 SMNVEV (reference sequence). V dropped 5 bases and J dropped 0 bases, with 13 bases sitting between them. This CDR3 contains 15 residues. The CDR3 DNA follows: TGTGCCAGCAGTCCGGACCTACAGGCTAACTATGGCTACACCTTC. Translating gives CASSPDLQANYGYTF.

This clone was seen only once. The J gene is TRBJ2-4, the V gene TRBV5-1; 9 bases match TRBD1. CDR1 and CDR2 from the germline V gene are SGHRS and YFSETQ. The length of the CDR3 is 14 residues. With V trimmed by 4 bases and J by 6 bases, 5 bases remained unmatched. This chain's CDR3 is CASSGGQGRNIQYF. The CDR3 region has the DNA TGCGCCAGCAGCGGGGGACAGGGACGAAACATTCAGTACTTC.

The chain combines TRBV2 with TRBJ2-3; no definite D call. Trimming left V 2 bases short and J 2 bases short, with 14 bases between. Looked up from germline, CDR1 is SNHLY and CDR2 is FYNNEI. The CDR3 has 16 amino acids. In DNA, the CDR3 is TGTGCCAGCAGTGAAAGGCCTACACCACCCACAGATACGCAGTATTTT. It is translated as CASSERPTPPTDTQYF.

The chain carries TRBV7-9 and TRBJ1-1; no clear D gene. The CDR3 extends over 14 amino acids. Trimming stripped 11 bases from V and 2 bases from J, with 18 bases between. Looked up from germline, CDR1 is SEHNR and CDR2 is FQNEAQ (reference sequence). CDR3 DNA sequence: TGTGCCGTACCCCGGGCAGGACCTAACACTGAAGCTTTCTTT. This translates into CAVPRAGPNTEAFF. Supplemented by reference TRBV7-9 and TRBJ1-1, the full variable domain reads DTGVSQNPRHKITKRGQNVTFRCDPISEHNRLYWYRQTLGQGPEFLTYFQNEAQLEKSRLLSDRFSAERPKGSFSTLEIQRTEQGDSAMYLCAVPRAGPNTEAFFGQGTRLTVV.

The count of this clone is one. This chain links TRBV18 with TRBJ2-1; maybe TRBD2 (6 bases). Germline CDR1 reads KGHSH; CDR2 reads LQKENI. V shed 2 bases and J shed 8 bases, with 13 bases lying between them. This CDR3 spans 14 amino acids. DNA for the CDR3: TGTGCCAGCTCACCATCGGGCGGGGACGATGAGCAGTTCTTC. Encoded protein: CASSPSGGDDEQFF. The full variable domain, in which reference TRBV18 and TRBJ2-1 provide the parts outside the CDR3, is NAGVMQNPRHLVRRRGQEARLRCSPMKGHSHVYWYRQLPEEGLKFMVYLQKENIIDESGMPKERFSAEFPKEGPSILRIQQVVRGDSAAYFCASSPSGGDDEQFFGPGTRLTVL.

CDR3 loop: CASSLGRWRRRGTEAFF. As DNA, the CDR3 is TGTGCCAGCAGCTTAGGTCGGTGGCGACGGCGAGGGACTGAAGCTTTCTTT. This rearrangement joins TRBV7-6 to TRBJ1-1; no clear D gene. V lost 1 base and J lost 5, with 20 bases in between. Germline V CDR1 and CDR2: SGHVS, FNYEAQ. This CDR3 region has 17 residues.